The 31 T cell receptor beta chains below come from one sample, sequenced in a study of CD8 T cells in Susac syndrome. Reverse transcription used roughly 0.45 to 1 ug RNA and random hexamers. TCRdb used MiXCR to reprocess the immunoSEQ multiplex PCR reads, holding one entry per CDR3 protein. The sample holds about 300,000 distinct CDR3 sequences, around 85% seen once. Sequencing was performed on CD8+ T cells from PBMCs. The receptor set was obtained from a human donor with multiple sclerosis.

The chain joins TRBV30 to TRBJ1-3; D might be TRBD1 (5 bases). Germline V gene sequence: CDR1 GTSNPN, CDR2 SVGIG (reference sequence). The CDR3 length is 13 residues. V was trimmed by 3 bases and J by 2 bases, leaving 8 bases between them. Here the CDR3 DNA reads TGTGCCTGGAGGGGGCAGGCTGGAAACACCATATATTTT. It yields the protein CAWRGQAGNTIYF.

V usage is TRBV27 and J usage is TRBJ2-5; tentatively, D is TRBD2 (6 bases). Between the trimmed V and J ends, which lost 4 bases and 0 bases, there was a span of 15 bases. The V gene's germline CDR1 is MNHEY and CDR2 SMNVEV (reference sequence). The CDR3 loop spans 16 amino acids. CDR3 nucleotides: TGTGCCAGCAGTTCTTTACTCCGGGACTACCAAGAGACCCAGTACTTC. It codes for CASSSLLRDYQETQYF.

The chain is built from TRBV28 and TRBJ2-7, with 8 bases fitting TRBD2. There are 12 residues in the CDR3. Germline values: CDR1 MDHEN, CDR2 SYDVKM. Here the CDR3 reads CASRGDHYEQYF. The CDR3 region has the DNA TGTGCGTCGCGGGGGGACCACTACGAGCAGTACTTC. The variable domain in full, completed from reference TRBV28 and TRBJ2-7, reads DVKVTQSSRYLVKRTGEKVFLECVQDMDHENMFWYRQDPGLGLRLIYFSYDVKMKEKGDIPEGYSVSREKKERFSLILESASTNQTSMYLCASRGDHYEQYFGPGTRLTVT.

J is TRBJ2-7 and V is TRBV4-3, with 10 bases lining up with TRBD1. The CDR3 contains 16 residues. The trim removed 0 bases at V and 5 bases at J, leaving 7 bases unmatched. Germline lookup yields CDR1 LGHNA and CDR2 YSLEER. Here the CDR3 reads CASSQDGDRGRDEQYF. Written as DNA, the CDR3 is TGCGCCAGCAGCCAAGATGGGGACAGGGGAAGGGACGAGCAGTACTTC.

The rearrangement uses TRBV10-3 and TRBJ2-7, with a possible D match to TRBD1 (5 bases). Trimming pared 11 bases from V and 9 bases from J, leaving 23 bases between. The V gene's germline CDR1 is ENHRY and CDR2 SYGVKD. The CDR3 length is 13 residues. CDR3 in amino acids: CASEDKRLIVQYF. As DNA, the CDR3 is TGTGCCTCTGAGGACAAGAGGTTAATAGTGCAGTACTTC.

The genes are TRBV9 and TRBJ1-4; D is unclear. The length of the CDR3 is 15 residues. Per germline, CDR1 SGDLS and CDR2 YYNGEE. V dropped 0 bases and J dropped 3 bases, with 9 bases sitting between them. CDR3 sequence: CASSVGNRPNEKLFF. CDR3 coding DNA: TGTGCCAGCAGCGTAGGTAACAGACCTAATGAAAAACTGTTTTTT. Together with reference TRBV9 and TRBJ1-4, the CDR3 gives the full variable domain: DSGVTQTPKHLITATGQRVTLRCSPRSGDLSVYWYQQSLDQGLQFLIQYYNGEERAKGNILERFSAQQFPDLHSELNLSSLELGDSALYFCASSVGNRPNEKLFFGSGTQLSVL.

This clonotype was counted a single time. This chain uses TRBV4-3 with TRBJ2-1; TRBD1 is a possible D gene (5 bases). This CDR3 comprises 15 residues. Germline values: CDR1 LGHNA, CDR2 YSLEER. Trimming took off 0 bases at V and 8 bases at J, with 14 bases between the two ends. CDR3 nucleotides: TGCGCCAGCAGCCAAGATATCTGGGGCCTCGATGAGCAGTTCTTC. This sequence encodes CASSQDIWGLDEQFF.

The chain has TRBV9 and TRBJ2-3; 7 bases align to TRBD1. Trimming at V came to 5 bases and at J to 0 bases, leaving 12 bases not matched to a gene. Germline CDR1 reads SGDLS; CDR2 reads YYNGEE. The CDR3 length is 17 residues. The CDR3 nucleotides are TGTGCCAGCAGTCCGTCCCGGACAGGAGCTAGCACAGATACGCAGTATTTT. Residues: CASSPSRTGASTDTQYF.

In this sample, this clonotype turned up a few times. V is TRBV25-1 and J is TRBJ2-7; D unresolved. CDR3 length equals 15 residues. CDR1 MGHDK and CDR2 SYGVNS come from the germline V gene. V was cut by 1 base and J by 0 bases, with 10 bases left in between. As DNA, the CDR3 is TGTGCCAGCAGTGAATCGGTCAGTTACTCCTACGAGCAGTACTTC. Protein product: CASSESVSYSYEQYF.

This clonotype was seen just once. The rearrangement uses TRBV14 and TRBJ2-7; unclear D gene. CDR1 and CDR2 (germline): SGHDN, FVKESK. Trimming pared 4 bases from V and 2 bases from J, leaving 6 bases between. This CDR3 has 12 residues. The CDR3 DNA reads TGTGCCAGCAGCCCACTCCCCTACGAGCAGTACTTC. This sequence encodes CASSPLPYEQYF.

V usage is TRBV2 and J usage is TRBJ2-7; D is unresolved. The CDR3 has 10 residues. CDR1 SNHLY and CDR2 FYNNEI come from the germline V gene. Trimming removed 6 bases at V and 2 bases at J, with 2 bases between. CDR3: CASRAYEQYF. The CDR3 region has the DNA TGTGCCAGCAGAGCCTACGAGCAGTACTTC.

The chain joins TRBV2 to TRBJ2-7; D is unresolved. V lost 4 bases, J lost 1 base, and 11 bases lay in between. The CDR3 has 14 amino acids. Per germline, CDR1 SNHLY and CDR2 FYNNEI. The CDR3 spells CASSGASYSYEQYF. In DNA form, the CDR3 reads TGTGCCAGCAGTGGGGCTTCCTATTCCTACGAGCAGTACTTC.

This sequence joins TRBV27 and TRBJ2-7; TRBD1 might be the D (5 bases). The CDR3 has 13 amino acids. CDR1 and CDR2 from the germline V gene are MNHEY and SMNVEV (reference sequence). The V and J ends lost 1 base and 3 bases respectively, with 7 bases between them. DNA for the CDR3: TGTGCCAGCAGTTTATTTCAGGGCTACGAGCAGTACTTC. Residues: CASSLFQGYEQYF.

The chain links TRBV5-1 to TRBJ2-1; 9 bases align to TRBD2. Germline V CDR1 and CDR2: SGHRS, YFSETQ. CDR3 size: 16 residues. After removal of 3 bases from V and 8 bases from J, the junction contained 12 bases not matched to a gene. The CDR3 DNA reads TGCGCCAGCAGCTGGCAGGGGCGGGAGGGGACCGATGAGCAGTTCTTC. Amino acid sequence: CASSWQGREGTDEQFF.

The genes are TRBV20-1 and TRBJ2-2; the match to TRBD1 covers 9 bases. V dropped 0 bases and J dropped 5; count of bases not matched to a gene: 10. Germline loops: CDR1 DFQATT, CDR2 SNEGSKA (reference sequence). CDR3 size: 17 residues. CDR3 amino acids: CSARDLWTGDTTGELFF. The CDR3 bases are TGCAGTGCTAGAGATCTATGGACAGGGGATACTACCGGGGAGCTGTTTTTT.

This clonotype appeared a few times. V and J are TRBV27 and TRBJ2-1; 7 positions agree with TRBD2. Germline trimming cut 5 bases from V and 5 bases from J; bases unmatched to any gene: 3. CDR1 and CDR2 from the germline V gene are MNHEY and SMNVEV (reference sequence). This CDR3 has 13 residues. The CDR3 spells CASSRLADNEQFF. The CDR3 DNA reads as TGTGCCAGCAGTCGTCTAGCGGACAATGAGCAGTTCTTC.

The chain is built from TRBV30 and TRBJ1-1; TRBD1 aligns across 8 bases. The junction had 7 bases not matched to a gene; V was cut back by 4 bases and J by 3 bases. In germline, CDR1 is GTSNPN, CDR2 SVGIG (reference sequence). The CDR3 contains 14 residues. The CDR3 DNA is TGTGCCTGGACCCAGGGGGCTGGTGACACTGAAGCTTTCTTT. Amino acids: CAWTQGAGDTEAFF.

This chain connects TRBV20-1 to TRBJ1-5, with unresolved D. Trimming left V 6 bases short and J 2 bases short, with 23 bases between. CDR1 DFQATT and CDR2 SNEGSKA come from the germline V gene (reference sequence). There are 17 residues in the CDR3. In nucleotides, the CDR3 is TGCAGTGCATCCAGGTTCGGGGAAGGTATTGGCAATCAGCCCCAGCATTTT. Its protein is CSASRFGEGIGNQPQHF.

The rearrangement joins TRBV28 to TRBJ2-7; no clear D. The germline CDR1 and CDR2 sequences are MDHEN and SYDVKM. This CDR3 has 14 amino acids. Trimming took off 5 bases at V and 2 bases at J, with 13 bases between the two ends. The CDR3, as DNA: TGTGCCAGCAGTCCCTGGACCCAAACCTACGAGCAGTACTTC. This gives the protein CASSPWTQTYEQYF. Full variable domain (remainder filled in from reference TRBV28 and TRBJ2-7): DVKVTQSSRYLVKRTGEKVFLECVQDMDHENMFWYRQDPGLGLRLIYFSYDVKMKEKGDIPEGYSVSREKKERFSLILESASTNQTSMYLCASSPWTQTYEQYFGPGTRLTVT.

V usage is TRBV15 and J usage is TRBJ2-7; TRBD1 agrees at 9 bases. The junction had 8 bases not matched to a gene; V was cut back by 5 bases and J by 6 bases. Germline CDR1 LNHNV, CDR2 YYDKDF (reference sequence). This CDR3 spans 14 amino acids. CDR3 sequence: CATSSTGGSPEQYF. In DNA, the CDR3 is TGTGCCACCAGCTCGACAGGGGGTTCCCCCGAGCAGTACTTC.

The genes are TRBV10-2 and TRBJ2-3, with TRBD2 identical over 12 bases. Germline V gene lookup returns CDR1 WSHSY and CDR2 SAAADI. The CDR3 spans 15 residues. V lost 7 bases to trimming and J lost 3 bases; unmatched junction nucleotides: 5. CDR3 residues: CASTGLAGMTDTQYF. The CDR3 nucleotides read TGCGCCAGCACCGGACTAGCGGGAATGACAGATACGCAGTATTTT.

The chain couples TRBV11-1 to TRBJ2-3; TRBD1 agrees at 8 bases. This CDR3 contains 16 residues. V was pared by 5 bases and J by 0 bases, with 7 bases of the junction left unmatched. The V gene's germline CDR1 is SGHAT and CDR2 FQDESV (reference sequence). As DNA, the CDR3 is TGTGCCAGCAGCCCTACAGGGGGAACTAGCACAGATACGCAGTATTTT. It specifies CASSPTGGTSTDTQYF.

This clonotype was observed once. The chain recombines TRBV10-1 with TRBJ2-3; D is possibly TRBD2 (5 bases). The V end was cut by 2 bases, the J end by 2 bases, with 11 bases between. Germline assignment: CDR1 WNHNN and CDR2 SYGVQD (reference sequence). CDR3 length equals 15 residues. The CDR3 DNA is TGCGCCAGCAGTGAGGACTATTCTTTCACAGATACGCAGTATTTT. This codes for CASSEDYSFTDTQYF.

This rearrangement joins TRBV19 to TRBJ2-5; 11 bases are a match to TRBD2. J lost 4 bases, V lost 1 base, and 5 bases had no gene match. There are 16 residues in the CDR3. CDR1 and CDR2 (germline): LNHDA, SQIVND (reference sequence). Here the CDR3 reads CASSIVTSGTIETQYF. In DNA form, the CDR3 reads TGTGCCAGTAGTATAGTGACTAGCGGGACTATAGAGACCCAGTACTTC.

This chain links TRBV7-9 with TRBJ2-3; 9 bases line up with TRBD1. V dropped 4 bases and J dropped 3; count of bases not matched to a gene: 11. The germline V gene encodes CDR1 SEHNR and CDR2 FQNEAQ (reference sequence). This CDR3 is 17 amino acids long. The CDR3 DNA follows: TGTGCCAGCAGCTCATCGACCACAGGGGGCAAGACAGATACGCAGTATTTT. Translating gives CASSSSTTGGKTDTQYF.

The V gene is TRBV5-8, the J gene TRBJ1-4; D is ambiguous. The CDR3 sequence is 18 residues long. V lost 0 bases to trimming and J lost 0 bases, with 15 bases between them. The germline gives CDR1 SGHTS, CDR2 YDEGEE. The CDR3 nucleotides are TGTGCCAGCAGCTTGGGCGGGCCGTGGACCTCAACTAATGAAAAACTGTTTTTT. Protein product: CASSLGGPWTSTNEKLFF. Supplemented by reference TRBV5-8 and TRBJ1-4, the full variable domain reads EAGVTQSPTHLIKTRGQQATLRCSPISGHTSVYWYQQALGLGLQFLLWYDEGEERNRGNFPPRFSGRQFPNYSSELNVNALELEDSALYLCASSLGGPWTSTNEKLFFGSGTQLSVL.

This clonotype was seen just once. The V call is TRBV28, the J call TRBJ1-5; 9 nucleotides align to TRBD1. The J segment lost 3 bases and the V segment lost 5 bases, leaving 17 bases of the junction unmatched. The CDR3 has 19 amino acids. Germline lookup yields CDR1 MDHEN and CDR2 SYDVKM. CDR3 sequence reads: CASSHLYLWTGANNQPQHF. The CDR3, as DNA: TGTGCCAGCAGTCACCTCTACCTGTGGACAGGGGCCAACAATCAGCCCCAGCATTTT.

This chain joins TRBV28 and TRBJ1-5, with a tentative D call TRBD1 (5 bases). Germline V CDR1 and CDR2: MDHEN, SYDVKM. The CDR3 has 16 residues. The V end lost 5 bases, the J end lost 5 bases, and 19 bases lay between the germline ends. CDR3 in DNA: TGTGCCAGCAGTGTGCACACAGGTTCCACCCATCAGCCCCAGCATTTT. It translates to CASSVHTGSTHQPQHF.

V usage is TRBV7-9 and J usage is TRBJ1-2, with D tentatively TRBD1 (5 bases). Looked up from germline, CDR1 is SEHNR and CDR2 is FQNEAQ (reference sequence). The CDR3 runs 13 residues. The V gene lost 5 bases and the J gene lost 4 bases, with 11 bases spanning the gap. The CDR3, as DNA: TGTGCCAGCAGCCAGGACAACCTCTATGGCTACACCTTC. Translating gives CASSQDNLYGYTF.

The chain has TRBV5-1 and TRBJ2-7; possibly TRBD1 or TRBD2 for D (5 bases each). V shed 4 bases and J shed 3 bases, with 20 bases lying between them. This CDR3 spans 16 amino acids. CDR1 is SGHRS, CDR2 YFSETQ, per germline. The CDR3 DNA is TGCGCCAGCAGCCATAGAGGACTGGGGGATATCTACGAGCAGTACTTC. Translating gives CASSHRGLGDIYEQYF.

This clonotype was counted a few times. The chain links TRBV28 to TRBJ2-1; 8 bases agree with TRBD2. V trimming: 5 bases; J trimming: 2 bases; junction bases outside the gene matches: 8. Per the germline V gene, CDR1 is MDHEN and CDR2 is SYDVKM. The length of the CDR3 is 16 residues. CDR3 sequence (DNA): TGTGCCAGCAGTCCCCCGGCGGGAGGAACCTACAATGAGCAGTTCTTC. Encoded protein: CASSPPAGGTYNEQFF. Looking up the rest from reference TRBV28 and TRBJ2-1 gives the full variable domain: DVKVTQSSRYLVKRTGEKVFLECVQDMDHENMFWYRQDPGLGLRLIYFSYDVKMKEKGDIPEGYSVSREKKERFSLILESASTNQTSMYLCASSPPAGGTYNEQFFGPGTRLTVL.